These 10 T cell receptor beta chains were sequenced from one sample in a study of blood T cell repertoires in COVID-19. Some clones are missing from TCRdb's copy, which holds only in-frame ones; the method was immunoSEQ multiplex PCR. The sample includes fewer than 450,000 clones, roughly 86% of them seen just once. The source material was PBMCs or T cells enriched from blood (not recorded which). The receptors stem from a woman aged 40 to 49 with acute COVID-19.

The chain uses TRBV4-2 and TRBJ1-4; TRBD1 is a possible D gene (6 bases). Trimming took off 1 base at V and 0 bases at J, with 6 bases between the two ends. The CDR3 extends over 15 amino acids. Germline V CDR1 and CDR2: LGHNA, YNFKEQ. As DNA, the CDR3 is TGTGCCAGCAGCCAAGGACAGGCAACTAATGAAAAACTGTTTTTT. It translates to CASSQGQATNEKLFF.

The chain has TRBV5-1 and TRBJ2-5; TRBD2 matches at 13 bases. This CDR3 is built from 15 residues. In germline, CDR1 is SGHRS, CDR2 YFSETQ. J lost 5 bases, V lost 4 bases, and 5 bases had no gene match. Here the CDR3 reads CASSVGLAGWETQYF. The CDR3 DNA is TGCGCCAGCAGCGTGGGACTAGCGGGATGGGAGACCCAGTACTTC.

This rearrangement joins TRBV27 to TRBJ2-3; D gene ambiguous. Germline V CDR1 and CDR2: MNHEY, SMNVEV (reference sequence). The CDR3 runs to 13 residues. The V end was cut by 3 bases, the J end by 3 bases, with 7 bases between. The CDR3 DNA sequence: TGTGCCAGCAGTTTCCTCCGGACAGATACGCAGTATTTT. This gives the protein CASSFLRTDTQYF.

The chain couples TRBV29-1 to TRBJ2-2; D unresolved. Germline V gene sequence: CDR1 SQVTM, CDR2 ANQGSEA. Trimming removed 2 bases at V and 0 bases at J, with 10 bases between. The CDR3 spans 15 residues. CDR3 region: CSVEQASTNTGELFF. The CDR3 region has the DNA TGCAGCGTTGAACAGGCCAGCACGAACACCGGGGAGCTGTTTTTT.

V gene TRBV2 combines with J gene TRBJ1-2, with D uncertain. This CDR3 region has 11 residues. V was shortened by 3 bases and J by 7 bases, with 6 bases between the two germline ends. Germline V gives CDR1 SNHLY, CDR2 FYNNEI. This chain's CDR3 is CASSDGRGYTF. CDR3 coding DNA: TGTGCCAGCAGTGATGGGCGTGGCTACACCTTC.

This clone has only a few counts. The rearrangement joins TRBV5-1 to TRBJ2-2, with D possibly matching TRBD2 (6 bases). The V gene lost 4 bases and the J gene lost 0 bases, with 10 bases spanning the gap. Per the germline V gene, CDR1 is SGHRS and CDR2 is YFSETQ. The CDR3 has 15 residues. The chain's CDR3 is CASSPGTSNTGELFF. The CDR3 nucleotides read TGCGCCAGCAGCCCCGGGACTTCGAACACCGGGGAGCTGTTTTTT.

CDR3 nucleotides: TGTGCCAGCAGCCAAGATCGGGGAGGGGTTGAAGCTTTCTTT. Translated, it gives CASSQDRGGVEAFF. The chain carries TRBV3-1 (or the pseudogene TRBV3-2) and TRBJ1-1; the D gene is possibly TRBD1 (5 bases). CDR3 length equals 14 residues. The germline CDR1 and CDR2 sequences are LGHDT and YNNKEL (reference sequence). V shed 0 bases and J shed 7 bases, with 12 bases lying between them.

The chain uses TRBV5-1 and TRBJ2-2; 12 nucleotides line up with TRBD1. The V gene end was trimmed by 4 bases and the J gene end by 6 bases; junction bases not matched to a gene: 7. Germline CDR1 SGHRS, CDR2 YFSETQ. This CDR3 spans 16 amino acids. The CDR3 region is CASSIGTGGLSGELFF. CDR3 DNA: TGCGCCAGCAGCATCGGGACAGGGGGCTTATCCGGGGAGCTGTTTTTT.

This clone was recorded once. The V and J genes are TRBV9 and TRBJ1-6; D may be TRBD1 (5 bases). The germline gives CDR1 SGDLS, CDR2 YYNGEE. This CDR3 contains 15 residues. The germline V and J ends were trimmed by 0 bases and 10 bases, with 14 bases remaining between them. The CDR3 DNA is TGTGCCAGCAGCGTAGGGTCCGGGGGTCAGTCACCCCTCCACTTT. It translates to CASSVGSGGQSPLHF.

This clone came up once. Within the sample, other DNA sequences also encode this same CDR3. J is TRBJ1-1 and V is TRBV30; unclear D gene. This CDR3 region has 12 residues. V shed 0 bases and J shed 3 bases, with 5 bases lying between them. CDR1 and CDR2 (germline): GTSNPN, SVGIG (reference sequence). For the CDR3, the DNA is TGTGCCTGGAGTGTAACAGACACTGAAGCTTTCTTT. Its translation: CAWSVTDTEAFF.